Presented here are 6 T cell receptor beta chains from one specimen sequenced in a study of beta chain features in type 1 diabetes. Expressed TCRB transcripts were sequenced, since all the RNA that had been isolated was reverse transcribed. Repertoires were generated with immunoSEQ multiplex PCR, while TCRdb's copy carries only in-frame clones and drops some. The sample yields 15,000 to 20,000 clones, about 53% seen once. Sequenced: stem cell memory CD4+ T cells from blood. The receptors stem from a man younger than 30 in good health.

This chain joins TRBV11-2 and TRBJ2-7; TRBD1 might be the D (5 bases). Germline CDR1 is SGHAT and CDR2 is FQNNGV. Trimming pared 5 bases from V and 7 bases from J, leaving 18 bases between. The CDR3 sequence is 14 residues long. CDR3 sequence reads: CASSLDRTYEEQYF. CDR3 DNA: TGTGCCAGCAGCCTTGACAGAACCTACGAGGAGCAGTACTTC.

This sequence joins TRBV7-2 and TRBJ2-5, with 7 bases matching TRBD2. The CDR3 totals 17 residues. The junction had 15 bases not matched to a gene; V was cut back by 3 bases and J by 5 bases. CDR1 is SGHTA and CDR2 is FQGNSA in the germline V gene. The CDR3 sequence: CASSLGGGGAGFETQYF. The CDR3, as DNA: TGTGCCAGCAGCTTGGGGGGTGGTGGAGCGGGGTTCGAGACCCAGTACTTC.

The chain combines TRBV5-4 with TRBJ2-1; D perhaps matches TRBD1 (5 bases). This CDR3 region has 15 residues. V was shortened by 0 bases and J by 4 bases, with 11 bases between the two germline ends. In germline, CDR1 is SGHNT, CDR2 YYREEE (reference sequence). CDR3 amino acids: CASSLGQGHYNEQFF. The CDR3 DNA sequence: TGTGCCAGCAGCTTGGGGCAGGGCCATTACAATGAGCAGTTCTTC.

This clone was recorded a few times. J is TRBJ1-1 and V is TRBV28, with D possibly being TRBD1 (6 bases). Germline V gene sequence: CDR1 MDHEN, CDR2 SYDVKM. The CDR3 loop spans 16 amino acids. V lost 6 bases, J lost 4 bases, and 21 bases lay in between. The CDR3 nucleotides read TGTGCCAGCAGCCCCCCAGGGGCGGTCGGAGGCACTGAAGCTTTCTTT. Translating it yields CASSPPGAVGGTEAFF.

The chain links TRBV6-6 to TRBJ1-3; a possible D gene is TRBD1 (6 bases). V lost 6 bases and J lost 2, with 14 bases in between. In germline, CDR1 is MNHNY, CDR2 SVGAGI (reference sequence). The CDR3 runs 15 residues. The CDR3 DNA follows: TGTGCCAGCAGCCTACAGGGCATCGCTGGAAACACCATATATTTT. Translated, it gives CASSLQGIAGNTIYF.

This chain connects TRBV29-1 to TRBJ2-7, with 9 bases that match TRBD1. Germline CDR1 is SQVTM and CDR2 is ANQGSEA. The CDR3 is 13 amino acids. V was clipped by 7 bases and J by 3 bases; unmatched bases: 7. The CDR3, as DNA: TGCAGCGCCAACAGGGGGCCGGACTACGAGCAGTACTTC. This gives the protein CSANRGPDYEQYF.